These 9 T cell receptor beta chains were sequenced from one sample in a study of molecular identifiers for immune sequencing clone quantification. TCRdb fed the PCR reads into MiXCR, producing one record per CDR3 protein. The data show under 600,000 distinct CDR3 sequences, around 25% seen once. Source material: naive CD8+ T cells from blood, with Jurkat cell RNA spiked in. This sample's subset: FACS-sorted CD8+CD4-CCR7+CD45RA+ naive T cells. The receptors were gathered from a human donor in good health. Some libraries in this study had Jurkat cell RNA spiked in.

The table lists this clonotype with a few counts. V gene TRBV14 combines with J gene TRBJ2-2; tentative D call: TRBD1 (6 bases). This CDR3 is built from 16 residues. V was pared by 5 bases and J by 3 bases, with 16 bases between. Germline values: CDR1 SGHDN, CDR2 FVKESK. CDR3: CASSTISGAYTGELFF. CDR3 bases: TGTGCCAGCAGCACCATTTCAGGGGCATACACCGGGGAGCTGTTTTTT.

The sample holds a few counts of this clonotype. The chain joins TRBV12-5 to TRBJ2-1; 9 bases match TRBD1. This CDR3 is built from 17 residues. Germline lookup yields CDR1 LGHNT and CDR2 FRNRAP. The junction had 7 bases not matched to a gene; V was cut back by 3 bases and J by 1 base. This CDR3 reads CASGLGRGQGSYNEQFF. CDR3 nucleotide sequence: TGTGCTAGTGGTTTAGGTAGGGGACAGGGTTCCTACAATGAGCAGTTCTTC.

This clonotype has a handful of counts. The chain is built from TRBV10-3 and TRBJ2-5; D possibly corresponds to TRBD2 (6 bases). CDR3 length: 13 residues. Germline lookup yields CDR1 ENHRY and CDR2 SYGVKD. The V gene lost 9 bases and the J gene lost 2 bases, with 13 bases spanning the gap. The CDR3 loop reads CAIQAGWQETQYF. The CDR3 bases are TGTGCCATACAAGCGGGCTGGCAAGAGACCCAGTACTTC.

On this clonotype: A read error is possible here, since a much larger clone lies one base away. This chain connects TRBV4-3 to TRBJ2-7, with D maybe TRBD2 (7 bases). With 2 bases removed from V and 4 bases from J, the gap between germline ends came to 12 bases. Germline V CDR1 and CDR2: LGHNA, YSLEER. The CDR3 runs to 14 residues. CDR3 protein: CASSQRGRGYEQYF. CDR3 nucleotides: TGCGCCAGCAGCCAAAGGGGGAGGGGGTACGAGCAGTACTTC.

This clonotype has more than one count but fewer than ten. The chain joins TRBV5-1 to TRBJ1-1; unclear D gene. The CDR3 is 14 amino acids. V lost 2 bases and J 0 bases, leaving 8 bases between the germline ends. The germline V gene has CDR1 SGHRS and CDR2 YFSETQ. The chain's CDR3 is CASSFKGVNTEAFF. The CDR3 DNA sequence: TGCGCCAGCAGCTTTAAAGGAGTGAACACTGAAGCTTTCTTT.

The V call is TRBV27, the J call TRBJ1-1, with D possibly TRBD1 on 5 matching bases. V was cut by 0 bases and J by 1 base, with 12 bases left in between. The CDR3 extends over 16 amino acids. Germline values: CDR1 MNHEY, CDR2 SMNVEV (reference sequence). Written as DNA, the CDR3 is TGTGCCAGCAGTTTATCGGCAGGGAACTCGAACACTGAAGCTTTCTTT. It codes for CASSLSAGNSNTEAFF.

The sample holds a few counts of this clonotype. The gene calls are TRBV28 and TRBJ1-1; a possible D gene is TRBD1 (5 bases). Trimming removed 3 bases at V and 1 base at J, with 18 bases between. This CDR3 region has 17 residues. Per germline, CDR1 MDHEN and CDR2 SYDVKM. CDR3 region: CASSLEGIRGTNTEAFF. The CDR3 nucleotides read TGTGCCAGCAGTTTGGAGGGGATTCGTGGGACGAACACTGAAGCTTTCTTT.

This clonotype was counted only a few times. This chain joins TRBV6-5 and TRBJ1-1; D possibly corresponds to TRBD1 (5 bases). Per germline, CDR1 MNHEY and CDR2 SVGAGI. The CDR3 extends over 14 amino acids. Trimming cost V 0 bases and J 6 bases, with 11 bases left between them. CDR3 residues: CASSYSGGFAEAFF. The CDR3 DNA is TGTGCCAGCAGTTACTCGGGGGGTTTTGCTGAAGCTTTCTTT.

Note on this clonotype: One base away lies a much larger clone, so this may be a sequencing read error. The chain carries TRBV5-2 and TRBJ2-7; the table names TRBD2, a call not compared with the DNA. TRBV5-2 is deemed a pseudogene. The CDR3 loop spans 16 amino acids. The CDR3 DNA is TGCGCCAGCAGCTTGAGTAGGGGAGCCGTCTCCTACGAGCAGTACTTC. This sequence encodes CASSLSRGAVSYEQYF.